Here is one T cell receptor beta chain with its context. Antigen specificity is unknown. These data originate in a study of CD8 T cells in cerebrospinal fluid in Alzheimer's disease. The wider study: Two single-cell methods, plate-based nested PCR and droplet-based sequencing, assessed CSF clonal expansion.

General study results and limits: Patients with mild cognitive impairment or Alzheimer's disease had a larger top CSF clone percentage than controls.

From the 10x single-cell sequencing reads, TCRdb lists one entry per CDR3 protein and no DNA. The sample totals 1,000 or so distinct CDR3 sequences. Germline CDR1 reads MNHNY; CDR2 reads SVGAGI (reference sequence). This CDR3 spans 18 amino acids. The clonotype was recovered from a human donor with Alzheimer's disease. Specimen: cerebrospinal fluid. This chain links TRBV6-6 with TRBJ1-1; checking the TCRdb D call of TRBD1 is not possible without DNA. CDR3 in amino acids: CASSYSTRDRTVNTEAFF.